These 31 T cell receptor beta chains share one sample of origin, sequenced in a study of Ad26.COV2.S vaccination and SARS-CoV-2 variants. Clones were read by immunoSEQ multiplex PCR, and TCRdb kept only the in-frame ones, dropping some. The sample contains hundreds of thousands of clones, around 89% of which appear only once. Noted treatment: roughly 18 received Ad26.COV2.S at low or high dose, single or two shots; five or six received placebo; per-sample allocation not given. Day 63 after the first injection of vaccine or placebo was the sampling time. The sample was peripheral blood, taken in a trial of Ad26.COV2.S vaccine versus placebo. The receptor source for this set is a person aged 18-60 years who received the Ad26.COV2.S COVID-19 vaccine or a placebo.

The CDR3 nucleotides are TGTGCCAGCTCTAAGTTCTTCGACTTGAACACTGAAGCTTTCTTT. It specifies CASSKFFDLNTEAFF. The chain links TRBV3-1 (or the pseudogene TRBV3-2) to TRBJ1-1; D remains ambiguous. This CDR3 region has 15 residues. The V end was cut by 8 bases, the J end by 0 bases, with 16 bases between. Germline loops: CDR1 LGHDT, CDR2 YNNKEL (reference sequence).

This clone occurred once. The chain carries TRBV12-2 and TRBJ2-2; the table's D call TRBD1 went unverified against the DNA. TRBV12-2 is marked as a pseudogene. The CDR3 has 17 amino acids. As DNA, the CDR3 is TGTGCAAGTCGCTTAGCGGGCAGGGGGCTTAATACCGGGGAGCTGTTTTTT. Residues: CASRLAGRGLNTGELFF.

The CDR3 here is CASSLVGEDTQYF. Here the CDR3 DNA reads TGTGCCAGCAGCTTAGTGGGCGAAGATACGCAGTATTTT. The chain links TRBV7-2 to TRBJ2-3; D unclear. The V and J ends lost 1 base and 5 bases respectively, with 7 bases between them. CDR1 is SGHTA, CDR2 FQGNSA, per germline. CDR3 length: 13 residues.

The genes are TRBV2 and TRBJ1-5; D perhaps matches TRBD1 (6 bases). Germline V gene sequence: CDR1 SNHLY, CDR2 FYNNEI. The CDR3 has 13 amino acids. V was clipped by 2 bases and J by 6 bases, with 8 bases between them. The CDR3 reads CASSESGVQPQHF. In DNA, the CDR3 is TGTGCCAGCAGTGAATCAGGGGTTCAGCCCCAGCATTTT.

This chain links TRBV6-1 with TRBJ1-1; 12 positions match TRBD1. CDR3 size: 17 residues. Germline CDR1 reads MNHNS; CDR2 reads SASEGT. The V and J ends lost 4 bases and 6 bases, in that order; junction bases with no gene match: 12. CDR3 protein: CASSGRDRGLVTSEAFF. The CDR3 DNA reads as TGTGCCAGCAGTGGGCGGGACAGGGGGCTTGTTACCTCTGAAGCTTTCTTT.

This clone was counted a single time. This chain joins TRBV6-5 and TRBJ2-7, with 7 bases identical to TRBD1. The CDR3 is 12 residues long. The germline gives CDR1 MNHEY, CDR2 SVGAGI. The V segment lost 5 bases and the J segment 12 bases; nucleotides outside the gene matches: 10. The DNA for the CDR3 is TGTGCCAGCAGTAATGACAGGGAGTGGCGGTACTTC. Its protein product is CASSNDREWRYF.

The V gene is TRBV2, the J gene TRBJ2-7; D might be TRBD1 (6 bases). In germline, CDR1 is SNHLY, CDR2 FYNNEI. V lost 7 bases and J 2 bases, leaving 9 bases between the germline ends. This CDR3 comprises 12 residues. The chain's CDR3 is CASTGTTYEQYF. DNA for the CDR3: TGTGCCAGCACGGGGACAACCTACGAGCAGTACTTC.

This sequence joins TRBV11-2 and TRBJ1-4; 8 bases match TRBD1. The germline V gene encodes CDR1 SGHAT and CDR2 FQNNGV. The ends lost 5 bases at V and 1 base at J; junction bases unmatched: 6. The CDR3 has 16 amino acids. DNA of the CDR3: TGTGCCAGCAGCAGGACAGGGCGGCAAACTAATGAAAAACTGTTTTTT. Translating it yields CASSRTGRQTNEKLFF.

This rearrangement joins TRBV2 to TRBJ2-5; D is unclear. The CDR3 extends over 11 amino acids. Trimming left V 7 bases short and J 2 bases short, with 5 bases between. In germline, CDR1 is SNHLY, CDR2 FYNNEI. CDR3 region: CASNSQETQYF. The CDR3 DNA is TGTGCCAGCAATAGTCAAGAGACCCAGTACTTC. Together with reference TRBV2 and TRBJ2-5, the CDR3 gives the full variable domain: EPEVTQTPSHQVTQMGQEVILRCVPISNHLYFYWYRQILGQKVEFLVSFYNNEISEKSEIFDDQFSVERPDGSNFTLKIRSTKLEDSAMYFCASNSQETQYFGPGTRLLVL.

J is TRBJ2-1 and V is TRBV2; 7 nucleotides line up with TRBD1. V lost 5 bases and J lost 7; bases outside the gene matches: 2. The CDR3 is 12 amino acids. CDR1 SNHLY and CDR2 FYNNEI come from the germline V gene. The CDR3 reads CASSSRGNEQFF. In DNA, the CDR3 is TGTGCCAGCAGTAGCAGGGGGAATGAGCAGTTCTTC. Full variable domain (remainder filled in from reference TRBV2 and TRBJ2-1): EPEVTQTPSHQVTQMGQEVILRCVPISNHLYFYWYRQILGQKVEFLVSFYNNEISEKSEIFDDQFSVERPDGSNFTLKIRSTKLEDSAMYFCASSSRGNEQFFGPGTRLTVL.

In this sample, this clone turned up a few times. The chain carries TRBV28 and TRBJ1-2, with D possibly matching TRBD1 (5 bases). Per the germline V gene, CDR1 is MDHEN and CDR2 is SYDVKM. Trimming cost V 0 bases and J 8 bases, with 13 bases left between them. This CDR3 has 14 amino acids. In DNA form, the CDR3 reads TGTGCCAGCAGTTTATGGGGCAGGGAGGGGGGCTACACCTTC. Translating it yields CASSLWGREGGYTF.

J is TRBJ2-5 and V is TRBV5-4, with TRBD1 matching over 8 bases. J lost 5 bases, V lost 4 bases, and 10 bases had no gene match. The germline gives CDR1 SGHNT, CDR2 YYREEE (reference sequence). CDR3 length equals 15 residues. The CDR3 protein is CASSLPQGGGETQYF. The CDR3, as DNA: TGTGCCAGCAGCCTCCCACAGGGGGGTGGGGAGACCCAGTACTTC.

The genes are TRBV4-1 and TRBJ1-4; 7 bases agree with TRBD1. The germline V gene encodes CDR1 MGHRA and CDR2 YSYEKL. This CDR3 has 14 amino acids. V was clipped by 3 bases and J by 5 bases; unmatched bases: 3. The CDR3 reads CASSHPGQNEKLFF. DNA for the CDR3: TGCGCCAGCAGCCACCCGGGACAGAATGAAAAACTGTTTTTT.

V and J are TRBV9 and TRBJ1-2, with TRBD1 identical over 7 bases. Germline CDR1 reads SGDLS; CDR2 reads YYNGEE. This CDR3 contains 13 residues. Germline trimming cut 4 bases from V and 6 bases from J; bases unmatched to any gene: 6. The CDR3 loop reads CASSPGGGHGYTF. The DNA for the CDR3 is TGTGCCAGCAGCCCAGGGGGGGGCCATGGCTACACCTTC.

V gene TRBV19 combines with J gene TRBJ1-2, with 8 bases identical to TRBD1. The CDR3 totals 14 residues. Unmatched junction bases numbered 9, after V lost 4 bases and J lost 8 bases. Germline CDR1 LNHDA, CDR2 SQIVND (reference sequence). CDR3 loop: CASSSGQGAIGYTF. The CDR3 DNA follows: TGTGCCAGTAGTAGCGGCCAGGGGGCGATCGGCTACACCTTC.

The V gene is TRBV27, the J gene TRBJ1-2; no firm D call. V lost 3 bases to trimming and J lost 4 bases, with 15 bases between them. The germline gives CDR1 MNHEY, CDR2 SMNVEV (reference sequence). The CDR3 covers 15 residues. In DNA form, the CDR3 reads TGTGCCAGCAGTTTCTCCGCAGTAGAGAGCTATGGCTACACCTTC. Amino acids: CASSFSAVESYGYTF.

V gene TRBV7-2 combines with J gene TRBJ2-4, with D possibly called TRBD1 or TRBD2 (6 bases each). This CDR3 has 18 amino acids. Germline loops: CDR1 SGHTA, CDR2 FQGNSA. V was shortened by 1 base and J by 0 bases, with 16 bases between the two germline ends. CDR3 protein: CASSLVGRGGLAKNIQYF. CDR3 DNA sequence: TGTGCCAGCAGCTTAGTGGGCAGGGGAGGCCTAGCCAAAAACATTCAGTACTTC.

This chain uses TRBV11-2 with TRBJ2-3, with D perhaps being TRBD1 or TRBD2 (5 bases each). V shed 0 bases and J shed 12 bases, with 13 bases lying between them. Germline assignment: CDR1 SGHAT and CDR2 FQNNGV. The CDR3 consists of 13 residues. CDR3 bases: TGTGCCAGCAGCTTAGATCCCCGGGACCCACAGTATTTT. Its translation: CASSLDPRDPQYF. Together with reference TRBV11-2 and TRBJ2-3, the CDR3 gives the full variable domain: EAGVAQSPRYKIIEKRQSVAFWCNPISGHATLYWYQQILGQGPKLLIQFQNNGVVDDSQLPKDRFSAERLKGVDSTLKIQPAKLEDSAVYLCASSLDPRDPQYFGPGTRLTVL.

The chain couples TRBV2 to TRBJ2-1; 8 nucleotides align to TRBD2. V trimming: 5 bases; J trimming: 7 bases; junction bases outside the gene matches: 22. This CDR3 comprises 19 residues. Per germline, CDR1 SNHLY and CDR2 FYNNEI. CDR3 sequence: CASSPLLSSAGEVGNEQFF. The DNA for the CDR3 is TGTGCCAGCAGTCCCCTACTTTCATCAGCGGGAGAGGTGGGGAATGAGCAGTTCTTC.

This chain uses TRBV5-1 with TRBJ1-3; D remains ambiguous. Trimming stripped 0 bases from V and 0 bases from J, with 10 bases between. This CDR3 has 16 amino acids. Germline V lookup: CDR1 SGHRS, CDR2 YFSETQ. CDR3 sequence: CASSLEYRDSGNTIYF. CDR3 coding DNA: TGCGCCAGCAGCTTGGAATACCGAGACTCTGGAAACACCATATATTTT.

This sequence joins TRBV6-1 and TRBJ2-7; 10 nucleotides align to TRBD1. Germline assignment: CDR1 MNHNS and CDR2 SASEGT. Losses at the gene ends were 3 bases for V and 3 bases for J; bases not matched to a gene: 5. The CDR3 consists of 15 residues. The CDR3 bases are TGTGCCAGCAGTGATGGGGGACAGGGGTACTACGAGCAGTACTTC. Its protein product is CASSDGGQGYYEQYF.

The V gene is TRBV5-6, the J gene TRBJ1-2; D perhaps matches TRBD1 (5 bases). The CDR3 covers 15 residues. The ends were cut back, 5 bases at V and 4 bases at J, with 18 bases in the middle. Germline loops: CDR1 SGHDT, CDR2 YYEEEE. The CDR3 here is CASRQWGRRPYGYTF. CDR3 sequence (DNA): TGTGCCAGCAGGCAATGGGGCAGGAGACCCTATGGCTACACCTTC.

V and J are TRBV7-9 and TRBJ1-2; 11 bases map to TRBD1. CDR3 length: 15 amino acids. Germline V CDR1 and CDR2: SEHNR, FQNEAQ (reference sequence). V lost 5 bases, J lost 4 bases, and 6 bases stayed unmatched. For the CDR3, the DNA is TGTGCCAGCAGCACGGGGACAGGGGGGTTCTATGGCTACACCTTC. This encodes CASSTGTGGFYGYTF.

The genes are TRBV29-1 and TRBJ1-1; maybe TRBD1 (5 bases). The CDR3 contains 13 residues. Germline lookup yields CDR1 SQVTM and CDR2 ANQGSEA. V lost 1 base, J lost 7 bases, and 13 bases lay in between. CDR3 DNA sequence: TGCAGCGTTGAAGTGGGGGGAGTGGGTGAAGCTTTCTTT. It yields the protein CSVEVGGVGEAFF.

CDR3 region: CASSPRPGGDTQYF. The CDR3 DNA sequence: TGTGCCAGCAGCCCCCGACCGGGGGGAGATACGCAGTATTTT. The V call is TRBV9, the J call TRBJ2-3; 7 positions agree with TRBD2. This CDR3 contains 14 residues. The J segment lost 5 bases and the V segment lost 4 bases, leaving 7 bases of the junction unmatched. Germline V gene data show CDR1 as SGDLS and CDR2 as YYNGEE.

The J gene is TRBJ2-1, the V gene TRBV6-5, with TRBD1 matching 9 bases. The CDR3 loop spans 13 amino acids. J was trimmed by 7 bases and V by 4 bases; bases with no gene match: 2. Germline V gene lookup returns CDR1 MNHEY and CDR2 SVGAGI. CDR3 region: CASSSGQGNEQFF. CDR3 in DNA: TGTGCCAGCAGTTCGGGACAGGGAAATGAGCAGTTCTTC.

V usage is TRBV7-2 and J usage is TRBJ1-5, with D unresolved. Looked up from germline, CDR1 is SGHTA and CDR2 is FQGNSA. CDR3 size: 15 residues. V was cut by 5 bases and J by 0 bases, with 11 bases left in between. The CDR3 protein is CASSHAGNSNQPQHF. CDR3 coding DNA: TGTGCCAGCAGCCACGCAGGAAATAGCAATCAGCCCCAGCATTTT.

This chain links TRBV2 with TRBJ1-1, with 7 positions matching TRBD1. The CDR3 contains 16 residues. CDR1 is SNHLY and CDR2 is FYNNEI in the germline V gene. V lost 3 bases, J lost 5 bases, and 12 bases stayed unmatched. CDR3 bases: TGTGCCAGCAGTGATGACAGGGACCGGGTGGGGACTGAAGCTTTCTTT. This sequence encodes CASSDDRDRVGTEAFF. Filled out from reference TRBV2 and TRBJ1-1, the complete variable domain reads EPEVTQTPSHQVTQMGQEVILRCVPISNHLYFYWYRQILGQKVEFLVSFYNNEISEKSEIFDDQFSVERPDGSNFTLKIRSTKLEDSAMYFCASSDDRDRVGTEAFFGQGTRLTVV.

The chain carries TRBV11-2 and TRBJ2-7; the match to TRBD1 covers 7 bases. The V segment lost 3 bases and the J segment 4 bases; nucleotides outside the gene matches: 6. CDR1 and CDR2 (germline): SGHAT, FQNNGV. CDR3 length equals 14 residues. CDR3 bases: TGTGCCAGCAGCTTTAACAGGGGCCCTTACGAGCAGTACTTC. As protein: CASSFNRGPYEQYF. Filled out from reference TRBV11-2 and TRBJ2-7, the complete variable domain reads EAGVAQSPRYKIIEKRQSVAFWCNPISGHATLYWYQQILGQGPKLLIQFQNNGVVDDSQLPKDRFSAERLKGVDSTLKIQPAKLEDSAVYLCASSFNRGPYEQYFGPGTRLTVT.

V usage is TRBV6-5 and J usage is TRBJ2-6; D remains ambiguous. Between the trimmed V and J ends, which lost 10 bases and 4 bases, there was a span of 11 bases. The CDR3 consists of 13 residues. Germline values: CDR1 MNHEY, CDR2 SVGAGI. In nucleotides, the CDR3 is TGTGCCACCTCCCTAGTAGGGGCCAACGTCCTGACTTTC. This encodes CATSLVGANVLTF.

The J gene is TRBJ1-6, the V gene TRBV27, with D unclear. V lost 3 bases and J lost 5, with 8 bases in between. The CDR3 spans 14 residues. Looked up from germline, CDR1 is MNHEY and CDR2 is SMNVEV (reference sequence). CDR3 in DNA: TGTGCCAGCAGTTTTGATGCGGATAATTCACCCCTCCACTTT. Translated, it gives CASSFDADNSPLHF.